Shown below are 6 T cell receptor beta chains from a single sample sequenced in a study of cytomegalovirus exposure and HLA in healthy donors. PCR primers comprised 60 Vbeta and 13 Jbeta primers. The repertoire was sequenced with immunoSEQ multiplex PCR; TCRdb's copy has only in-frame clones and lacks some. The data contain approximately 110,000 clones, 69% of them seen just once; the ten biggest clones take up 5.4%. Sample: PBMCs. The receptors were gathered from a woman in her seventies in good health and CMV-seropositive.

The J gene is TRBJ2-3, the V gene TRBV7-9; 8 bases are a match to TRBD1. The germline V gene has CDR1 SEHNR and CDR2 FQNEAQ (reference sequence). V trimming: 3 bases; J trimming: 5 bases; junction bases outside the gene matches: 4. There are 14 residues in the CDR3. In nucleotides, the CDR3 is TGTGCCAGCAGCTTGCAGGGGGCGCAAGATACGCAGTATTTT. As protein: CASSLQGAQDTQYF.

This chain uses TRBV30 with TRBJ1-6; no firm D call. The V end lost 0 bases, the J end lost 9 bases, and 9 bases lay between the germline ends. CDR3 length: 13 amino acids. CDR1 and CDR2 from the germline V gene are GTSNPN and SVGIG (reference sequence). The CDR3 nucleotides read TGTGCCTGGAGTGTCCGCGTTGGTTCACCCCTCCACTTT. Its protein product is CAWSVRVGSPLHF.

About this clone itself: Other DNA sequences in this specimen translate into the identical CDR3. The gene calls are TRBV6-1 and TRBJ1-1, with TRBD1 identical over 7 bases. Germline V gives CDR1 MNHNS, CDR2 SASEGT. The CDR3 covers 15 residues. Trimming cost V 1 base and J 4 bases; bases outside gene matches: 6. CDR3 amino acids: CASSEEGGAGTEAFF. CDR3 nucleotides: TGTGCCAGCAGTGAAGAAGGGGGCGCTGGCACTGAAGCTTTCTTT.

This rearrangement joins TRBV5-8 to TRBJ2-2; TRBD2 matches 14 bases. V lost 5 bases to trimming and J lost 1 base; unmatched junction nucleotides: 4. This CDR3 is built from 17 residues. Germline assignment: CDR1 SGHTS and CDR2 YDEGEE. The CDR3 bases are TGTGCCAGCAGTTGGACTAGCGGGGGGATGAACACCGGGGAGCTGTTTTTT. Protein sequence: CASSWTSGGMNTGELFF.

In its sample, this clone was seen a few times. This chain uses TRBV7-2 with TRBJ2-7; TRBD1 aligns across 9 bases. Germline CDR1 reads SGHTA; CDR2 reads FQGNSA. The CDR3 extends over 15 amino acids. Trimming at V came to 1 base and at J to 2 bases, leaving 3 bases not matched to a gene. Here the CDR3 reads CASSLGRDRAYEQYF. DNA of the CDR3: TGTGCCAGCAGCTTAGGCCGGGACAGGGCCTACGAGCAGTACTTC.

This clone was seen a single time. J is TRBJ2-5 and V is TRBV29-1; D is perhaps TRBD2 (5 bases). Germline CDR1 SQVTM, CDR2 ANQGSEA. This CDR3 spans 15 amino acids. V lost 7 bases, J lost 5 bases, and 23 bases lay in between. The CDR3 region is CSATPAGSALETQYF. For the CDR3, the DNA is TGCAGCGCCACCCCGGCGGGCTCGGCCCTTGAGACCCAGTACTTC.